Each of the 20 T cell receptor beta chains below was sequenced from the same sample in a study of cytomegalovirus exposure and HLA in healthy donors. PCR was performed using 60 Vbeta and 13 Jbeta primers. The data were produced by immunoSEQ multiplex PCR, yet TCRdb's version contains in-frame clones alone and is incomplete. In the table there are 150,000 to 200,000 clones, about nine tenths of which are singletons. The sequenced sample consisted of PBMCs. Every receptor here comes from a boy aged 2 to 9 in good health and CMV-seronegative.

The V gene is TRBV18, the J gene TRBJ1-3; tentatively, D is TRBD1 (5 bases). Germline CDR1 KGHSH, CDR2 LQKENI. The length of the CDR3 is 17 residues. Trimming took off 2 bases at V and 0 bases at J, with 14 bases between the two ends. The CDR3 sequence: CASSPNVRGGSGNTIYF. The CDR3, as DNA: TGTGCCAGCTCACCAAACGTGAGGGGAGGCTCTGGAAACACCATATATTTT.

This clone was picked up one time. The chain has TRBV27 and TRBJ2-1; 8 bases are a match to TRBD2. Looked up from germline, CDR1 is MNHEY and CDR2 is SMNVEV (reference sequence). The V and J ends lost 4 bases and 4 bases, in that order; junction bases with no gene match: 9. This CDR3 contains 16 residues. CDR3 nucleotide sequence: TGTGCCAGCAGTTACTCCCGGGCGGGGGGTTACAATGAGCAGTTCTTC. It codes for CASSYSRAGGYNEQFF.

The chain has TRBV27 and TRBJ1-1; D perhaps matches TRBD1 (6 bases). Trimming took 3 bases from V and 1 from J, leaving 9 bases between them. The length of the CDR3 is 14 residues. CDR1 and CDR2 from the germline V gene are MNHEY and SMNVEV (reference sequence). The CDR3 region is CASSFRGRNTEAFF. The CDR3 DNA follows: TGTGCCAGCAGTTTCAGGGGAAGGAACACTGAAGCTTTCTTT.

This clone turned up a few times. The genes are TRBV28 and TRBJ1-1; unclear D gene. V was pared by 2 bases and J by 1 base, with 5 bases between. Germline V gene data show CDR1 as MDHEN and CDR2 as SYDVKM. CDR3 length equals 13 residues. CDR3 DNA: TGTGCCAGCAGTTTACCAGGGAACACTGAAGCTTTCTTT. Translation gives CASSLPGNTEAFF. Using reference TRBV28 and TRBJ1-1 for the parts outside the CDR3, the full variable domain is DVKVTQSSRYLVKRTGEKVFLECVQDMDHENMFWYRQDPGLGLRLIYFSYDVKMKEKGDIPEGYSVSREKKERFSLILESASTNQTSMYLCASSLPGNTEAFFGQGTRLTVV.

This chain uses TRBV7-2 with TRBJ2-4, with 7 bases fitting TRBD1. The CDR3 sequence is 16 residues long. Per germline, CDR1 SGHTA and CDR2 FQGNSA. The V segment lost 4 bases and the J segment 1 base; nucleotides outside the gene matches: 7. The chain's CDR3 is CASSSPGTDAKNIQYF. CDR3 in DNA: TGTGCCAGCAGCTCCCCCGGGACAGATGCCAAAAACATTCAGTACTTC.

The chain employs TRBV2 and TRBJ2-3, with 7 bases identical to TRBD1. The CDR3 has 15 residues. Looked up from germline, CDR1 is SNHLY and CDR2 is FYNNEI. Trimming took 2 bases from V and 4 from J; bases not matched to a gene: 6. The CDR3 region is CASSEFGQGADTQYF. CDR3 DNA sequence: TGTGCCAGCAGTGAATTTGGGCAGGGGGCAGATACGCAGTATTTT.

The V gene is TRBV5-4, the J gene TRBJ2-5, with 9 bases lining up with TRBD2. Germline V gene data show CDR1 as SGHNT and CDR2 as YYREEE (reference sequence). Trimming removed 3 bases from V and 4 bases from J; junction bases left unmatched: 7. CDR3 length: 15 residues. CDR3 loop: CASSSRRGGLETQYF. In nucleotides, the CDR3 is TGTGCCAGCAGCTCTCGGCGGGGGGGCCTAGAGACCCAGTACTTC.

The rearrangement uses TRBV11-2 and TRBJ2-1; D call uncertain. Trimming stripped 0 bases from V and 8 bases from J, with 11 bases between. Germline values: CDR1 SGHAT, CDR2 FQNNGV. CDR3 size: 14 residues. The CDR3 region is CASSLDHPVDEQFF. The CDR3 DNA reads TGTGCCAGCAGCTTAGATCACCCGGTTGATGAGCAGTTCTTC.

The chain uses TRBV28 and TRBJ2-7; 15 nucleotides align to TRBD2. Trimming took 5 bases from V and 4 from J; bases not matched to a gene: 3. The length of the CDR3 is 15 residues. CDR1 is MDHEN and CDR2 is SYDVKM in the germline V gene. This chain's CDR3 is CASSQGLAGGYEQYF. The CDR3 DNA reads TGTGCCAGCAGTCAGGGACTAGCGGGAGGTTACGAGCAGTACTTC.

This chain joins TRBV7-9 and TRBJ2-2; tentative D call: TRBD1 (6 bases). The germline gives CDR1 SEHNR, CDR2 FQNEAQ (reference sequence). Trimming took 5 bases from V and 6 from J, leaving 13 bases between them. There are 14 residues in the CDR3. The CDR3: CASSIENRAGELFF. For the CDR3, the DNA is TGTGCCAGCAGCATTGAAAACAGGGCCGGGGAGCTGTTTTTT.

This clone was observed a single time. The genes are TRBV27 and TRBJ2-1; D may be TRBD2 (5 bases). CDR3 length equals 15 residues. The V end lost 2 bases, the J end lost 9 bases, and 17 bases lay between the germline ends. CDR1 and CDR2 (germline): MNHEY, SMNVEV (reference sequence). CDR3 DNA sequence: TGTGCCAGCAGTTTAGGGAACTGGCCCGGGGTTGAGCAGTTCTTC. As protein: CASSLGNWPGVEQFF.

This clone was recorded once. The V and J genes are TRBV7-9 and TRBJ2-7; 9 bases agree with TRBD1. The V segment lost 3 bases and the J segment 0 bases; nucleotides outside the gene matches: 6. Germline V gene data show CDR1 as SEHNR and CDR2 as FQNEAQ (reference sequence). This CDR3 comprises 16 residues. The CDR3 region has the DNA TGTGCCAGCAGCTTCCCTGACAGGGGGGCCTCCTACGAGCAGTACTTC. Translated, it gives CASSFPDRGASYEQYF.

V and J are TRBV2 and TRBJ2-3; D gene uncertain. The length of the CDR3 is 11 residues. Trimming took off 8 bases at V and 2 bases at J, with 5 bases between the two ends. CDR1 is SNHLY, CDR2 FYNNEI, per germline. The CDR3 DNA follows: TGTGCCAGCGACTCCACAGATACGCAGTATTTT. It codes for CASDSTDTQYF.

The J gene is TRBJ2-7, the V gene TRBV7-8, with TRBD2 identical over 7 bases. J gave up 4 bases and V 5 bases, and 11 bases lay outside the gene matches. This CDR3 spans 15 amino acids. Germline-derived CDR1 and CDR2 are SGHVS and FQNEAQ. The CDR3 DNA reads TGTGCCAGCAGCCCCCAAGCGGGGCCCCTGTACGAGCAGTACTTC. It codes for CASSPQAGPLYEQYF.

This clone was seen only once. The chain couples TRBV14 to TRBJ2-1; D might be TRBD2 (6 bases). CDR1 and CDR2 from the germline V gene are SGHDN and FVKESK. The CDR3 sequence is 16 residues long. Trimming pared 1 base from V and 4 bases from J, leaving 14 bases between. The DNA of the CDR3 is TGTGCCAGCAGCCAAGTTAGTTCAGGGAGGTACAATGAGCAGTTCTTC. As protein: CASSQVSSGRYNEQFF.

V and J are TRBV5-4 and TRBJ2-2; 7 nucleotides agree with TRBD1. The CDR3 runs to 14 residues. Losses at the gene ends were 2 bases for V and 6 bases for J; bases not matched to a gene: 4. From germline, CDR1 is SGHNT and CDR2 YYREEE (reference sequence). The DNA of the CDR3 is TGTGCCAGCAGCTTTTGGGACAGCCCCGGGGAGCTGTTTTTT. Translated, it gives CASSFWDSPGELFF.

The CDR3 DNA reads as TGTGCCAGCAGTTTCCTGACATCTGCATCGTACAATGAGCAGTTCTTC. It is translated as CASSFLTSASYNEQFF. This chain uses TRBV27 with TRBJ2-1; D not resolved. This CDR3 is 16 amino acids long. CDR1 MNHEY and CDR2 SMNVEV come from the germline V gene (reference sequence). The germline V and J ends were trimmed by 3 bases and 4 bases, with 16 bases remaining between them.

Only a few counts were recorded for this clone. The V call is TRBV28, the J call TRBJ1-2; TRBD1 matches 7 bases. CDR1 is MDHEN and CDR2 is SYDVKM in the germline V gene. The CDR3 is made up of 15 amino acids. Trimming took 5 bases from V and 2 from J; bases not matched to a gene: 8. CDR3 sequence (DNA): TGTGCCAGCAGTCTGCCGGGACAGCTCAACTATGGCTACACCTTC. Its translation: CASSLPGQLNYGYTF.

The chain joins TRBV9 to TRBJ1-2, with 9 bases matching TRBD1. V lost 2 bases, J lost 4 bases, and 6 bases stayed unmatched. The germline gives CDR1 SGDLS, CDR2 YYNGEE. This CDR3 comprises 15 residues. The CDR3, as DNA: TGTGCCAGCAGCGTCACAGGGGGCTCAAGCTATGGCTACACCTTC. Its translation: CASSVTGGSSYGYTF.

The gene calls are TRBV25-1 and TRBJ1-4; D is possibly TRBD1 (5 bases). Germline V gene lookup returns CDR1 MGHDK and CDR2 SYGVNS. This CDR3 spans 16 amino acids. V was clipped by 1 base and J by 5 bases, with 14 bases between them. The CDR3 sequence is CASSESGGRRNEKLFF. The CDR3 nucleotides read TGTGCCAGCAGTGAATCCGGGGGTAGAAGGAATGAAAAACTGTTTTTT.